This record concerns one TCR beta chain sequence. The entry originates in a study of monozygotic twins with inflammatory bowel disease. This CDR3 region has 13 residues. Germline V gene lookup returns CDR1 ENHRY and CDR2 SYGVKD. Reprocessing the 5' RACE reads, TCRdb reports a single entry for every CDR3 protein and omits DNA. The specimen's table records a few hundred thousand distinct CDR3 sequences. The sequenced material came from blood. V usage is TRBV10-3 and J usage is TRBJ1-5. The receptor was isolated from a human donor with ulcerative colitis or Crohn's disease, or a healthy co-twin of an affected twin (not recorded which). The CDR3: CAIRADRNQPQHF.